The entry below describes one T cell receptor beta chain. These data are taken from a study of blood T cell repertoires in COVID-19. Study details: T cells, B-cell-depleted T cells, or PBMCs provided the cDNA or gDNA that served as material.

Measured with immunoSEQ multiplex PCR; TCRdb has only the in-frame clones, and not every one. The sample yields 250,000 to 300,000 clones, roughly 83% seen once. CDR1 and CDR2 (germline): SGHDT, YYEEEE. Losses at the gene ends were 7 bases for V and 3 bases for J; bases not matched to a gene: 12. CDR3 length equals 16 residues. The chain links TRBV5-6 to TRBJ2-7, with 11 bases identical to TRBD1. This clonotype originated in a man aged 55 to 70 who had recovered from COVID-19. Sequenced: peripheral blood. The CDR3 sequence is CASRRGGTGGNYEQYF. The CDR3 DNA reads TGTGCCAGCCGGCGCGGAGGGACAGGGGGGAACTACGAGCAGTACTTC.